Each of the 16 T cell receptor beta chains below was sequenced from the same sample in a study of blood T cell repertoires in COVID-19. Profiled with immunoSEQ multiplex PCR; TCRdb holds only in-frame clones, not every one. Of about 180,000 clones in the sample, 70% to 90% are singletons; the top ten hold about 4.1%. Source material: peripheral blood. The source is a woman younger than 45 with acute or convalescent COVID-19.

CDR3 nucleotide sequence: TGTGCCAGCAGTTCCATCACCGGGGAGCTGTTTTTT. It is translated as CASSSITGELFF. The rearrangement joins TRBV6-5 to TRBJ2-2, with D hard to call. The CDR3 totals 12 residues. V lost 4 bases and J 4 bases, leaving 4 bases between the germline ends. In germline, CDR1 is MNHEY, CDR2 SVGAGI.

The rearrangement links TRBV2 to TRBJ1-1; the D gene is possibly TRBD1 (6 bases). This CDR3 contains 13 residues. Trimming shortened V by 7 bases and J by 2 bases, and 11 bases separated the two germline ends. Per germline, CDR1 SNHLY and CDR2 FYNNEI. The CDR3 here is CASTWGPNTEAFF. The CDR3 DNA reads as TGTGCCAGCACCTGGGGGCCTAACACTGAAGCTTTCTTT.

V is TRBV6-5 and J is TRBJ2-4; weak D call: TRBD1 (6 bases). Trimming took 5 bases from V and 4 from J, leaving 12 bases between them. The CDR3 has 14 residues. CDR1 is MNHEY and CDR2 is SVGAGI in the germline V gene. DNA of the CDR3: TGTGCCAGCAGTCAACAGGGCCGGAAAAACATTCAGTACTTC. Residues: CASSQQGRKNIQYF.

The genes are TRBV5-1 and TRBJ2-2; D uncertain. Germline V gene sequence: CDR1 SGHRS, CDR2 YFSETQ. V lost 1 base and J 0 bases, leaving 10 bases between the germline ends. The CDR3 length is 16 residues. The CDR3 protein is CASSLIPTANTGELFF. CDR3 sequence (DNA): TGCGCCAGCAGCTTGATTCCTACCGCGAACACCGGGGAGCTGTTTTTT.

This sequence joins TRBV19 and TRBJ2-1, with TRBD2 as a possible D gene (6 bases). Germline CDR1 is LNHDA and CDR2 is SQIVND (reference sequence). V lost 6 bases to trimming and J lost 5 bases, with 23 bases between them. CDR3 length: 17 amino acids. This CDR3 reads CASSPFGVDYRDNEQFF. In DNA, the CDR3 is TGTGCCAGTAGCCCTTTTGGGGTGGACTATCGAGACAATGAGCAGTTCTTC.

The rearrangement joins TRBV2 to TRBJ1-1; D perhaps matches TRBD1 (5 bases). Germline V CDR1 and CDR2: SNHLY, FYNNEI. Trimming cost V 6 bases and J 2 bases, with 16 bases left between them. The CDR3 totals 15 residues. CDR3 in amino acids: CASRAEQAPNTEAFF. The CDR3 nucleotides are TGTGCCAGCAGAGCAGAACAGGCGCCCAACACTGAAGCTTTCTTT.

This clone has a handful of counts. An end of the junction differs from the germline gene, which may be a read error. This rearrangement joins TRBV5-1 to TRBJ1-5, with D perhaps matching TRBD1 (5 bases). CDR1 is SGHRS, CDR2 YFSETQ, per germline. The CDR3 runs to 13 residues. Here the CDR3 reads CASSLGESQPQHF. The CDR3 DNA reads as TGCGCCAGCAGTTTGGGGGAGAGTCAGCCCCAGCATTTT. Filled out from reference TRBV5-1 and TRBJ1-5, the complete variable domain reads KAGVTQTPRYLIKTRGQQVTLSCSPISGHRSVSWYQQTPGQGLQFLFEYFSETQRNKGNFPGRFSGRQFSNSRSEMNVSTLELGDSALYLCASSLGESQPQHFGDGTRLSIL.

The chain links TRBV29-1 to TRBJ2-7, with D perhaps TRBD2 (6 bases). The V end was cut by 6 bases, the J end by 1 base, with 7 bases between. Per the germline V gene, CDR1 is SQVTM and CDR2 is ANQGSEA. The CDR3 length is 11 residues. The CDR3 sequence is CSVGSSYEQYF. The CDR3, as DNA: TGCAGCGTCGGGAGTTCCTACGAGCAGTACTTC.

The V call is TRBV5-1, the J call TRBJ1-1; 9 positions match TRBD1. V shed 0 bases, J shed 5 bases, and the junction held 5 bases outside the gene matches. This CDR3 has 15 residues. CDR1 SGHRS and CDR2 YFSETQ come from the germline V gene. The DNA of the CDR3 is TGCGCCAGCAGCTTGGGGTCGGACAGGGGTACTGAAGCTTTCTTT. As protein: CASSLGSDRGTEAFF.

The CDR3 reads CASSLLQGSYTEAFF. CDR3 nucleotide sequence: TGTGCCAGCAGCTTACTACAGGGGTCCTACACTGAAGCTTTCTTT. The chain combines TRBV5-5 with TRBJ1-1; 7 bases match TRBD1. The CDR3 loop spans 15 amino acids. With V trimmed by 2 bases and J by 3 bases, 7 bases remained unmatched. Germline V gene data show CDR1 as SGHKS and CDR2 as YYEKEE (reference sequence).

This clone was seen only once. The CDR3 coding sequence is TGCAGTGCTAGTAGGGAGGCCTACGAGCAGTACTTC. Translation gives CSASREAYEQYF. The chain couples TRBV20-1 to TRBJ2-7, with D tentatively TRBD2 (6 bases). Germline V gives CDR1 DFQATT, CDR2 SNEGSKA (reference sequence). Trimming removed 3 bases at V and 2 bases at J, with 8 bases between. The CDR3 runs to 12 residues.

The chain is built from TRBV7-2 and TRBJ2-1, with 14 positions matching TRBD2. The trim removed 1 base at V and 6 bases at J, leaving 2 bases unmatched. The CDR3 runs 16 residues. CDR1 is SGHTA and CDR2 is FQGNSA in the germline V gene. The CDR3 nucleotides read TGTGCCAGCAGCTTAGTAGGGACTAGCGGGAGCAATGAGCAGTTCTTC. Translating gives CASSLVGTSGSNEQFF.

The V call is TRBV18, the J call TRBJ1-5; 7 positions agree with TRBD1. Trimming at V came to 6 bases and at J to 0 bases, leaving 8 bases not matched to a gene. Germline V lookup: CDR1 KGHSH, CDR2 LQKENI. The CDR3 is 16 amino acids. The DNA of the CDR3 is TGTGCCAGCTCCGTACTTCCAGGGGGTAGCAATCAGCCCCAGCATTTT. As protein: CASSVLPGGSNQPQHF.

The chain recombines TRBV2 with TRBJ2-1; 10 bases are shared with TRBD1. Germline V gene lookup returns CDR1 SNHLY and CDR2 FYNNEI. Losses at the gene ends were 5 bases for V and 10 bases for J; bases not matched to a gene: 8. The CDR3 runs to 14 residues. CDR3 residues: CASSPSTGGLEQFF. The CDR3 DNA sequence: TGTGCCAGCAGTCCCTCGACAGGGGGCTTGGAGCAGTTCTTC.

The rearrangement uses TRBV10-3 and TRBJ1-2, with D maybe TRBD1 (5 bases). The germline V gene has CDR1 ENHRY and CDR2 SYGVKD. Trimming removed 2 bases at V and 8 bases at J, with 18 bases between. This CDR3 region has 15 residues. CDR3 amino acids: CAISEPQAGHEGYTF. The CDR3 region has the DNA TGTGCCATCAGTGAGCCCCAAGCGGGGCATGAAGGCTACACCTTC.

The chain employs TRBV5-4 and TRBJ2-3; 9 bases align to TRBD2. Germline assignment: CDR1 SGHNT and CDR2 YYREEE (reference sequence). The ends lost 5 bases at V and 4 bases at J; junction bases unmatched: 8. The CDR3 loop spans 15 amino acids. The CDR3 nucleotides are TGTGCCAGCAGTCTTGATAGCGGGAGCCCAGATACGCAGTATTTT. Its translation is CASSLDSGSPDTQYF.